A selection of T cell receptor beta chains follows, all from one sample in a study of CD8 T cells in Susac syndrome. TCRdb re-called the immunoSEQ multiplex PCR reads through MiXCR, storing one row per CDR3 protein. The sample carries some 190,000 distinct CDR3 sequences, around 95% recorded once. Sequencing input: CD4+ T cells from PBMCs. Every receptor here comes from a human donor in good health. Each CDR3 is given with its conserved first and last residue. The D gene is left open where the match is weak. Clone size is stated in some rows and not others, as once, few, many or a class when expanded.

-,TRBJ2-5,-,TRBV18,CASSPVPQETQYF,TGTGCCAGCTCGCCCGTTCCCCAAGAGACCCAGTACTTC
-,TRBJ2-5,TRBD2,TRBV20-1,CSATFGGSWETQYF,TGCAGTGCGACCTTTGGCGGGAGTTGGGAGACCCAGTACTTC
-,TRBJ2-7,-,TRBV5-4,CASSLAAAFSYEQYF,TGTGCCAGCAGCTTGGCCGCAGCCTTCTCCTACGAGCAGTACTTC
-,TRBJ2-1,-,TRBV20-1,CSASRDSSYNEQFF,TGCAGTGCTAGTAGGGATAGCTCCTACAATGAGCAGTTCTTC
-,TRBJ2-3,-,TRBV12-3/TRBV12-4,CASSLGGSTDTQYF,TGTGCCAGCAGCCTGGGCGGGAGCACAGATACGCAGTATTTT
once,TRBJ2-3,-,TRBV29-1,CSVEQGPDTQYF,TGCAGCGTTGAGCAGGGGCCAGATACGCAGTATTTT
few,TRBJ2-4,-,TRBV5-6,CASSLGGIQYF,TGTGCCAGCAGCTTGGGGGGGATTCAGTACTTC
-,TRBJ1-5,-,TRBV6-1,CASSWATGNQPQHF,TGTGCCAGCAGTTGGGCTACAGGGAATCAGCCCCAGCATTTT
-,TRBJ2-5,TRBD2,TRBV5-4,CASSPGTTQETQYF,TGTGCCAGCAGCCCGGGGACTACCCAAGAGACCCAGTACTTC
-,TRBJ1-2,-,TRBV20-1,CSALGGMGRLSGYTF,TGCAGTGCCCTTGGCGGCATGGGGCGCTTAAGCGGCTACACCTTC
-,TRBJ2-5,TRBD2,TRBV20-1,CSASPPPGLAGQETQYF,TGCAGTGCTAGCCCCCCCCCGGGACTAGCGGGGCAAGAGACCCAGTACTTC
-,TRBJ2-1,-,TRBV6-2/TRBV6-3,CASSYLRTDNEQFF,TGTGCCAGCAGTTACCTCAGGACAGACAATGAGCAGTTCTTC
-,TRBJ1-1,-,TRBV3-1,CASSQEILGAAFF,TGTGCCAGCAGCCAAGAAATACTGGGCGCAGCTTTCTTT
-,TRBJ2-7,TRBD1,TRBV10-3,CAIGTGDTYEQYF,TGTGCCATCGGGACAGGGGATACCTACGAGCAGTACTTC
-,TRBJ2-1,-,TRBV28,CASSPLSREQFF,TGTGCCAGCAGCCCCCTCTCCCGTGAGCAGTTCTTC
-,TRBJ2-3,-,TRBV30,CAWSARVGDTQYF,TGTGCCTGGAGCGCGAGAGTAGGAGACACGCAGTATTTT
-,TRBJ1-1,-,TRBV29-1,CSVGGSSTEAFF,TGCAGCGTTGGGGGGTCCAGCACTGAAGCTTTCTTT
-,TRBJ2-3,TRBD2,TRBV5-1,CASRAGVLTDTQYF,TGCGCCAGCAGGGCGGGGGTCCTCACAGATACGCAGTATTTT
-,TRBJ2-3,-,TRBV19,CASSKLVGYTDTQYF,TGTGCCAGTAGTAAGTTAGTCGGGTACACAGATACGCAGTATTTT
-,TRBJ2-4,-,TRBV20-1,CSARDFAGSGNIQYF,TGCAGTGCTAGAGATTTCGCAGGGTCAGGCAACATTCAGTACTTC
-,TRBJ2-1,TRBD1,TRBV18,CASSSRGSSYNEQFF,TGTGCCAGCTCATCCAGGGGGAGCTCCTACAATGAGCAGTTCTTC
once,TRBJ1-5,-,TRBV20-1,CSAVGQPNQPQHF,TGCAGTGCTGTAGGACAGCCAAATCAGCCCCAGCATTTT